This TCR beta chain was sequenced in a study of T cell repertoires in cytomegalovirus infection. TCRdb independently ran MiXCR on the reads; one entry per CDR3 protein. The sample lists approximately 100,000 distinct CDR3 sequences; about 25% were seen once. There are many counts of this clonotype. Its antigen is not known. The CDR3 sequence is 19 residues long. With V trimmed by 1 base and J by 2 bases, 11 bases remained unmatched. Per the germline V gene, CDR1 is SGHVS and CDR2 is FQNEAQ. Study-level findings and limits: Using cumulative public TCR beta family frequency, the authors identified those who carried CMV together with the relevant HLA.

The chain is built from TRBV7-8 and TRBJ2-1; TRBD2 agrees at 10 bases. The origin of this receptor is a human donor in good health (CMV status not recorded). Some clones in this sample may be carry-over from other donors' samples. The sequencing input was CD8+ T cells from PBMCs. The CDR3 nucleotides are TGTGCCAGCAGCTTAGAGGGGGGGGTAGCGGGGGGCCCCTACAATGAGCAGTTCTTC. Amino acid sequence: CASSLEGGVAGGPYNEQFF.